This T cell receptor (beta chain) was profiled in a study of identical twins. Whole-study findings and limits: In cord blood, abundant beta clonotypes had fewer insertions; memory showed no trend. Out-of-frame beta sequences exhibited a weaker degree of excess twin sharing.

This clonotype occurred a few times. Its matching antigen is unknown. The CDR3 sequence is 15 residues long. CDR1 and CDR2 from the germline V gene are DFQATT and SNEGSKA (reference sequence). V lost 6 bases to trimming and J lost 2 bases; unmatched junction nucleotides: 12. TCRdb itself ran the 5' RACE reads through MiXCR, one entry per CDR3 protein. The repertoire consists of about 660,000 distinct CDR3 sequences, with roughly 8% occurring once and the leading ten covering 0.75% to 1%. These data are also associated with another study on yellow fever vaccine responses in identical twins.

V usage is TRBV20-1 and J usage is TRBJ2-7; 8 nucleotides match TRBD2. This TCR was sampled from a young woman in good health. The specimen was PBMCs. DNA for the CDR3: TGCAGTGCCTCCGGCTGGGTTAGCGGGACCTACGAGCAGTACTTC. Its protein product is CSASGWVSGTYEQYF.